One and the same sample provided the 11 T cell receptor beta chains below, sequenced in a study of T cell clones after liver transplantation (dated by TCRdb to between 2018 and 2020). Read against the paper, the sample's time point label means: pre-transplant. The method behind the library was the immunoSEQ multiplex PCR assay. In its TCRdb copy, this immuneACCESS table keeps in-frame sequences only and misses some clones. Where compared with another copy, unresolved V genes explain less than half of these, and the others have no known cause. This sample is represented by around 100,000 clones; 82% of them were singletons. The ten most abundant clones make up roughly 0.9% of the sample. The sequences come from CD4+ T cells from blood, collected before liver transplant. These receptors were taken from a human donor who received a liver transplant.

J is TRBJ1-1 and V is TRBV14; a weak D match, TRBD1 (5 bases). This CDR3 region has 15 residues. V gave up 4 bases and J gave up 4 bases, with 16 bases separating them. The germline CDR1 and CDR2 sequences are SGHDN and FVKESK. The CDR3 bases are TGTGCCAGCAGCCCACGGGGCCGCCTGGGCACTGAAGCTTTCTTT. Its protein is CASSPRGRLGTEAFF.

The gene calls are TRBV2 and TRBJ2-3, with TRBD1 matching 8 bases. J lost 2 bases, V lost 6 bases, and 13 bases had no gene match. CDR3 size: 17 residues. Germline CDR1 SNHLY, CDR2 FYNNEI. For the CDR3, the DNA is TGTGCCAGCAGGAGGGGCCTCTGGGACAGGTCCACAGATACGCAGTATTTT. Amino acids: CASRRGLWDRSTDTQYF.

This rearrangement joins TRBV25-1 to TRBJ1-1, with D possibly TRBD1 on 5 matching bases. CDR3 length: 15 residues. V lost 0 bases and J lost 4, with 12 bases in between. Germline values: CDR1 MGHDK, CDR2 SYGVNS. Here the CDR3 reads CASSEYNKGSTEAFF. The CDR3 DNA follows: TGTGCCAGCAGTGAATATAACAAGGGGTCCACTGAAGCTTTCTTT.

The chain recombines TRBV7-8 with TRBJ1-5, with 8 bases matching TRBD1. Germline lookup yields CDR1 SGHVS and CDR2 FQNEAQ. The CDR3 contains 15 residues. Germline trimming cut 3 bases from V and 2 bases from J; bases unmatched to any gene: 3. The CDR3 is CASSFGQGGNQPQHF. For the CDR3, the DNA is TGTGCCAGCAGCTTTGGACAGGGAGGCAATCAGCCCCAGCATTTT.

This chain joins TRBV11-2 and TRBJ2-2; D perhaps matches TRBD1 (6 bases). The ends were cut back, 6 bases at V and 3 bases at J, with 11 bases in the middle. The CDR3 sequence is 14 residues long. The germline CDR1 and CDR2 sequences are SGHAT and FQNNGV. Here the CDR3 DNA reads TGTGCCAGCAGGCCAGGGGTTCACACCGGGGAGCTGTTTTTT. Its translation: CASRPGVHTGELFF. Drawing the rest from reference TRBV11-2 and TRBJ2-2, the complete variable domain is EAGVAQSPRYKIIEKRQSVAFWCNPISGHATLYWYQQILGQGPKLLIQFQNNGVVDDSQLPKDRFSAERLKGVDSTLKIQPAKLEDSAVYLCASRPGVHTGELFFGEGSRLTVL.

This sequence joins TRBV14 and TRBJ2-3; 8 bases fit TRBD2. V trimming: 4 bases; J trimming: 3 bases; junction bases outside the gene matches: 6. CDR3 length equals 15 residues. Germline CDR1 reads SGHDN; CDR2 reads FVKESK. The CDR3 sequence: CASSPGTSTTDTQYF. For the CDR3, the DNA is TGTGCCAGCAGCCCGGGGACTAGTACGACAGATACGCAGTATTTT.

This chain links TRBV28 with TRBJ1-2; 8 bases map to TRBD1. Germline CDR1 reads MDHEN; CDR2 reads SYDVKM. The CDR3 is 16 residues long. V gave up 7 bases and J gave up 7 bases; unmatched junction bases: 17. This CDR3 is CASIFGGVDRGGGYTF. For the CDR3, the DNA is TGTGCCAGCATCTTTGGGGGGGTAGACAGGGGTGGTGGCTACACCTTC.

This CDR3 is CASSGSGTGAQEQFF. The CDR3 nucleotides are TGCGCCAGCAGCGGATCCGGGACAGGGGCCCAAGAGCAGTTCTTC. This chain connects TRBV5-1 to TRBJ2-1; TRBD1 aligns across 10 bases. CDR1 and CDR2 from the germline V gene are SGHRS and YFSETQ. This CDR3 region has 15 residues. V lost 4 bases, J lost 10 bases, and 11 bases stayed unmatched. The full variable domain, in which reference TRBV5-1 and TRBJ2-1 provide the parts outside the CDR3, is KAGVTQTPRYLIKTRGQQVTLSCSPISGHRSVSWYQQTPGQGLQFLFEYFSETQRNKGNFPGRFSGRQFSNSRSEMNVSTLELGDSALYLCASSGSGTGAQEQFFGPGTRLTVL.

The chain carries TRBV4-3 and TRBJ1-5; 8 positions agree with TRBD1. The CDR3 consists of 14 residues. V shed 4 bases and J 7 bases; nucleotides not matched to a gene: 6. Germline values: CDR1 LGHNA, CDR2 YSLEER. CDR3 sequence (DNA): TGCGCCAGCAGCCCTTGGACAGGGTTACAGCCCCAGCATTTT. Translation: CASSPWTGLQPQHF.

The chain employs TRBV27 and TRBJ1-2; TRBD1 aligns across 7 bases. Germline loops: CDR1 MNHEY, CDR2 SMNVEV (reference sequence). The CDR3 loop spans 13 amino acids. Unmatched junction bases numbered 5, after V lost 6 bases and J lost 4 bases. CDR3 nucleotide sequence: TGTGCCAGCAGAGGGGGCAGGGCCTATGGCTACACCTTC. Protein: CASRGGRAYGYTF.

V gene TRBV6-4 combines with J gene TRBJ2-1, with 7 bases fitting TRBD1. CDR1 is MRHNA and CDR2 is SNTAGT in the germline V gene. The CDR3 has 15 residues. Unmatched junction bases numbered 7, after V lost 3 bases and J lost 5 bases. CDR3 protein: CASSESDRVDNEQFF. In DNA, the CDR3 is TGTGCCAGCAGTGAATCCGACAGGGTTGACAATGAGCAGTTCTTC.